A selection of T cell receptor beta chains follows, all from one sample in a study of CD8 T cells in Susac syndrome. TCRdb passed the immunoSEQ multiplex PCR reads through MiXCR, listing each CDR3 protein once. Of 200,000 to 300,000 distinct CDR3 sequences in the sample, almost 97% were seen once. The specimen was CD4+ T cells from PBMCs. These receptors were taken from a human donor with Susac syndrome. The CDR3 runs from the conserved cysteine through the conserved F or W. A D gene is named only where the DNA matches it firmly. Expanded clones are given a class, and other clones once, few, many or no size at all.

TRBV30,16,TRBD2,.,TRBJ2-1,CAWSGGLARPDNEQFF,TGTGCCTGGAGTGGGGGACTAGCCCGTCCGGACAATGAGCAGTTCTTC
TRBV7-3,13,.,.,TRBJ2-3,CASSLNERDTQYF,TGTGCCAGCAGCTTGAATGAGCGGGATACGCAGTATTTT
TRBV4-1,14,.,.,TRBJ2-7,CASSQEPGAYEQYF,TGCGCCAGCAGCCAAGAACCGGGGGCCTACGAGCAGTACTTC
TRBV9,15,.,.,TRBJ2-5,CASSVDYTEWVTQYF,TGTGCCAGCAGCGTGGACTACACCGAGTGGGTGACCCAGTACTTC
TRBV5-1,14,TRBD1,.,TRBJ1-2,CASSPGDSGYGYTF,TGCGCCAGCAGCCCGGGGGACAGCGGCTATGGCTACACCTTC
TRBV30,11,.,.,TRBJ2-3,CAWSAADTQYF,TGTGCCTGGAGTGCAGCAGATACGCAGTATTTT
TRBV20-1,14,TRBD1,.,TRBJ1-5,CSATGQGRNQPQHF,TGCAGTGCTACTGGACAGGGGAGGAATCAGCCCCAGCATTTT
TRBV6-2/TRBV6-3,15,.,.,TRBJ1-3,CASTRTLFSGNTIYF,TGTGCCAGCACCCGGACACTCTTCTCTGGAAACACCATATATTTT
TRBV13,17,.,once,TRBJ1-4,CASSLGLSGGTNEKLFF,TGTGCCAGCAGCTTAGGCCTTTCTGGCGGAACTAATGAAAAACTGTTTTTT
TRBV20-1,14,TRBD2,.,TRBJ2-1,CSAQGLAEYNEQFF,TGCAGTGCTCAGGGACTAGCGGAGTACAATGAGCAGTTCTTC
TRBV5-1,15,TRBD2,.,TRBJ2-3,CASSWGTSGTDTQYF,TGCGCCAGCAGCTGGGGGACTAGCGGCACAGATACGCAGTATTTT
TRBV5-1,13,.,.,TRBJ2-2,CASSLLGDGELFF,TGCGCCAGCAGCTTGCTAGGGGACGGGGAGCTGTTTTTT
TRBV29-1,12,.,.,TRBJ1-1,CSAARGNTEAFF,TGCAGCGCCGCCCGGGGGAACACTGAAGCTTTCTTT
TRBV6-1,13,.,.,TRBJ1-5,CASTRESHQPQHF,TGTGCCAGCACCAGGGAATCCCATCAGCCCCAGCATTTT
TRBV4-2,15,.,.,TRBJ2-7,CASSDQPAPAYEQYF,TGTGCCAGCAGCGACCAACCAGCCCCGGCCTACGAGCAGTACTTC
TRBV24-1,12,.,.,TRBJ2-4,CATSGEENIQYF,TGTGCCACCAGTGGGGAGGAAAACATTCAGTACTTC
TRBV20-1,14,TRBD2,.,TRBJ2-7,CSARTGTSSYEQYF,TGCAGTGCTAGAACCGGGACTAGTTCCTACGAGCAGTACTTC
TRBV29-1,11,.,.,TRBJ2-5,CSVGGRETQYF,TGCAGCGTAGGGGGGCGGGAGACCCAGTACTTC
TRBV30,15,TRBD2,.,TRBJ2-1,CAWTPLAGALNEQFF,TGTGCCTGGACCCCACTAGCGGGAGCCCTCAATGAGCAGTTCTTC
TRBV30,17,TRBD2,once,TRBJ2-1,CAWSVGLAGGAFDEQFF,TGTGCCTGGAGTGTAGGACTAGCGGGAGGGGCTTTCGATGAGCAGTTCTTC
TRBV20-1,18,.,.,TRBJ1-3,CSARDESGLLSSGNTIYF,TGCAGTGCTAGAGACGAATCGGGACTCCTGAGCTCTGGAAACACCATATATTTT
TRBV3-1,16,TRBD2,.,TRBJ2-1,CASSQAGLVDYNEQFF,TGTGCCAGCAGCCAAGCGGGACTAGTAGACTACAATGAGCAGTTCTTC
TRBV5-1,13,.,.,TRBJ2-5,CASSLGPQETQYF,TGTGCCAGCAGCTTAGGGCCCCAAGAGACCCAGTACTTC
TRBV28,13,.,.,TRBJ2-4,CASEGGAKNIQYF,TGTGCCAGCGAGGGGGGTGCCAAAAACATTCAGTACTTC
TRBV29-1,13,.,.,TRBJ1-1,CSVEGSDGTEAFF,TGCAGCGTTGAAGGGTCTGACGGAACTGAAGCTTTCTTT
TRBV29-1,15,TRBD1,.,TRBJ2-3,CSAVTGASSTDTQYF,TGCAGCGCTGTGACAGGGGCCTCTAGCACAGATACGCAGTATTTT
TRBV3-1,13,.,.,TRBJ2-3,CASSQEGEYTQYF,TGTGCCAGCAGCCAAGAAGGAGAGTATACGCAGTATTTT
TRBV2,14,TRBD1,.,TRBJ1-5,CASRGIQGTQPQHF,TGTGCCAGCAGAGGAATACAGGGGACCCAGCCCCAGCATTTT
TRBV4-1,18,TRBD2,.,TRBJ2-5,CASSQGPLAGGPGETQYF,TGCGCCAGCAGCCAAGGTCCACTAGCGGGAGGGCCGGGGGAGACCCAGTACTTC
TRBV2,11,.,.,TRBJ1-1,CASVYHTEAFF,TGTGCCAGCGTTTACCACACCGAAGCTTTCTTT
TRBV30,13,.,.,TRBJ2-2,CAWQGFSTGELFF,TGTGCCTGGCAGGGGTTTAGCACCGGGGAGCTGTTTTTT
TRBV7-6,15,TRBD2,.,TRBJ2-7,CASSPTPGLAGNWYF,TGTGCCAGCAGCCCTACCCCCGGACTAGCGGGGAATTGGTACTTC
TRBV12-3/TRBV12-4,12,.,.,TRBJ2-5,CASGPQQETQYF,TGTGCCAGCGGACCGCAGCAAGAGACCCAGTACTTC
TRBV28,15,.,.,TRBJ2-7,CASSDRDQGSYEQYF,TGTGCCAGCAGTGACCGGGACCAAGGCTCCTACGAGCAGTACTTC
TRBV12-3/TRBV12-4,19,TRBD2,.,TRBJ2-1,CASSPWTSGRSSSYNEQFF,TGTGCCAGCAGTCCTTGGACTAGCGGGAGGTCCAGCTCCTACAATGAGCAGTTCTTC
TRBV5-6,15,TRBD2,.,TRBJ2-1,CASSRGTSRYNEQFF,TGTGCCAGCAGCCGCGGGACTAGCCGGTACAATGAGCAGTTCTTC
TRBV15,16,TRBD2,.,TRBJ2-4,CATSSGGREAKNIQYF,TGTGCCACCAGCAGCGGCGGGAGGGAAGCCAAAAACATTCAGTACTTC
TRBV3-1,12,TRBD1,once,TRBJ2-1,CASSQDQGTGCF,TGTGCCAGCAGCCAAGATCAAGGGACAGGGTGCTTC
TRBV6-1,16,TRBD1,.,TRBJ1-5,CATLNDRVGSNQPQHF,TGTGCCACCCTTAACGACAGGGTCGGTAGCAATCAGCCCCAGCATTTT
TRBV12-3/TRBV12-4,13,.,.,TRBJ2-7,CASSLGQPHEQYF,TGTGCCAGCAGTCTGGGCCAACCCCACGAGCAGTACTTC
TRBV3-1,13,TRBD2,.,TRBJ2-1,CASVPWGGNEQFF,TGTGCCAGCGTCCCTTGGGGGGGTAATGAGCAGTTCTTC
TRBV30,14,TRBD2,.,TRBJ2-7,CAWRQAGGPYEQYF,TGTGCCTGGCGACAAGCGGGGGGACCCTACGAGCAGTACTTC
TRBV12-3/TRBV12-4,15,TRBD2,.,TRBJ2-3,CASSPTSGRADTQYF,TGTGCCAGCAGTCCGACTAGCGGGAGAGCAGATACGCAGTATTTT
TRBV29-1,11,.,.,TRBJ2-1,CSVELTNEQFF,TGCAGCGTTGAGTTGACTAATGAGCAGTTCTTC
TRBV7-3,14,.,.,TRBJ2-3,CASSLISGTDTQYF,TGTGCCAGCAGCTTAATCAGTGGCACAGATACGCAGTATTTT
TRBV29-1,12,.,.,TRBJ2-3,CSAPIGTDTQYF,TGCAGCGCGCCGATAGGCACAGATACGCAGTATTTT
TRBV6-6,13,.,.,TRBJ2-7,CASSYPHDYEQYF,TGTGCCAGCAGTTACCCGCATGACTACGAGCAGTACTTC
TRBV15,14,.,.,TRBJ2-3,CATSRGIEGYTQYF,TGTGCCACCAGCAGAGGTATAGAGGGGTATACGCAGTATTTT
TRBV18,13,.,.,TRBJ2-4,CASSPGAKNIQYF,TGTGCCAGCTCACCGGGAGCCAAAAACATTCAGTACTTC
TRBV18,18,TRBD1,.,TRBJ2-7,CASFPSETGGVPLTEQYF,TGTGCCAGCTTCCCAAGTGAGACAGGGGGCGTCCCCCTCACCGAGCAGTACTTC
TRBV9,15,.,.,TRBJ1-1,CASRANGAMHTEAFF,TGTGCCAGCAGAGCCAATGGGGCAATGCACACTGAAGCTTTCTTT
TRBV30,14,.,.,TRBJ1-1,CAWRGDVGDSEAFF,TGTGCCTGGAGGGGGGATGTGGGGGATTCTGAAGCTTTCTTT
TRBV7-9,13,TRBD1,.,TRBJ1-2,CASSLAGGELPLF,TGTGCCAGCAGCTTAGCAGGGGGCGAGCTCCCACTCTTC
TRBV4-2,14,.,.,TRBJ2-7,CASSQGTPDYEQYF,TGTGCCAGCAGCCAAGGGACACCCGACTACGAGCAGTACTTC
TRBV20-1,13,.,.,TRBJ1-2,CSALKGGLDGYTF,TGCAGTGCTCTGAAAGGGGGGTTAGATGGCTACACCTTC